This T cell receptor (beta chain) was documented in a study of blood T cell repertoires in COVID-19. As for the study in general: COVID-19 samples from acute and convalescent phases originated in the United States, Italy and Spain. From T cells, B-cell-depleted T cells, or PBMCs came the material, which was cDNA or gDNA.

The CDR3 runs to 15 residues. The V gene's germline CDR1 is WNHNN and CDR2 SYGVQD (reference sequence). V was shortened by 2 bases and J by 0 bases, with 8 bases between the two germline ends. Original analysis: The assay estimated nucleated cells by amplifying reference gene primers. Sequenced by immunoSEQ multiplex PCR; TCRdb stores in-frame clones only, minus some. For V, J and clone size, that table is used; D and trimming come from the DNA. The data show about 59,000 clones, with roughly 87% seen just once and more than 4.5% held by the top ten. The material sequenced was peripheral blood. The V and J genes are TRBV10-1 and TRBJ2-1, with a weak D call TRBD1 (5 bases). This TCR came from an elderly man in a cohort sampled during active COVID-19. This chain's CDR3 is CASSERGLSYNEQFF. The CDR3 DNA follows: TGCGCCAGCAGTGAGAGGGGCCTCTCCTACAATGAGCAGTTCTTC.